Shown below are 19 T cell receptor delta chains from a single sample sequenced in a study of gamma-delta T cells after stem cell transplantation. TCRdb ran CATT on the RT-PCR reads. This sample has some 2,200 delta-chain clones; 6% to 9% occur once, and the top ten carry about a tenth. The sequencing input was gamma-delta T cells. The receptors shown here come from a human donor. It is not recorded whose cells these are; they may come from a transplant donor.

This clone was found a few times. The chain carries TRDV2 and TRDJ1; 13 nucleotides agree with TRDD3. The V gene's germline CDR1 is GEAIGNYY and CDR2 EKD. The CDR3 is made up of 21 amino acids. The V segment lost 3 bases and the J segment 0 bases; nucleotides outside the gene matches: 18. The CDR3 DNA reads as TGTGCCTGTGACCTGTTACTGGGGGATACGAGACTTTTGGGGGACACCGATAAACTCATCTTT. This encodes CACDLLLGDTRLLGDTDKLIF.

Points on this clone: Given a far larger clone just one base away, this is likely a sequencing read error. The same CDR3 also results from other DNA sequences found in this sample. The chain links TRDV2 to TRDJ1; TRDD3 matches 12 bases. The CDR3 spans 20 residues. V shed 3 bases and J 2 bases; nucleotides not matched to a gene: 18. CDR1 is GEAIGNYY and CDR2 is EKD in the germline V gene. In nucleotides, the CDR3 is TGTGCCTGTGACGCCGTTGAACACTCGCTGGGGGATACGAGGACCGATAAACTCATCTTT. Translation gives CACDAVEHSLGDTRTDKLIF.

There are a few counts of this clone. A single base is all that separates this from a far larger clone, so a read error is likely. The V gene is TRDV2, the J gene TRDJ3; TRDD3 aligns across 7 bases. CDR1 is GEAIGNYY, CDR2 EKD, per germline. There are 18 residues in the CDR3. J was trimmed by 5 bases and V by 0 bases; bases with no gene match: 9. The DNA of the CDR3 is TGTGCCTGTGACACCCTGGGGGCTACGAGCCGGGACACCCGACAGATGTTTTTC. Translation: CACDTLGATSRDTRQMFF.

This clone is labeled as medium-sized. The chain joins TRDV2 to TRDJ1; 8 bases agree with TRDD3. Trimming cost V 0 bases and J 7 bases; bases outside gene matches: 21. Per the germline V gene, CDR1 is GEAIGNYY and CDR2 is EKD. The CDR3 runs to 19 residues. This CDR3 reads CACDTVGGSSTVFGTKLIF. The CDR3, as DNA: TGTGCCTGTGACACCGTTGGGGGATCTTCAACCGTCTTTGGGACTAAACTCATCTTT.

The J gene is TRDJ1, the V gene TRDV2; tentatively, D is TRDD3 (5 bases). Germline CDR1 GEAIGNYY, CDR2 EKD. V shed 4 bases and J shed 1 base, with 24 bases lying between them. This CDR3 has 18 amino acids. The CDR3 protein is CACDKLEVRIRPTDKLIF. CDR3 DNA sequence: TGTGCCTGTGATAAACTGGAGGTTAGAATAAGACCCACCGATAAACTCATCTTT.

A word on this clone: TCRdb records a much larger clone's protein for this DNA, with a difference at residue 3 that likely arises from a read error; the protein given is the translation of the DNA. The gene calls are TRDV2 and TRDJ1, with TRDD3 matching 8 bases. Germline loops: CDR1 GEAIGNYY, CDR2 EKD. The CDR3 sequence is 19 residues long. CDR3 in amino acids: CARDTISHTGGLYTDKLIF. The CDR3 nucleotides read TGTGCCCGTGACACAATCTCGCATACTGGGGGCCTGTACACCGATAAACTCATCTTT.

CDR3 protein: CALGEPGSYSDKLIF. CDR3 nucleotides: TGTGCTCTTGGGGAACCCGGTTCCTACTCCGATAAACTCATCTTT. The genes are TRDV1 and TRDJ1, with 7 nucleotides matching TRDD2. The germline CDR1 and CDR2 sequences are TSWWSYY and QGS. The V segment lost 1 base and the J segment 3 bases; nucleotides outside the gene matches: 5. The CDR3 spans 15 residues.

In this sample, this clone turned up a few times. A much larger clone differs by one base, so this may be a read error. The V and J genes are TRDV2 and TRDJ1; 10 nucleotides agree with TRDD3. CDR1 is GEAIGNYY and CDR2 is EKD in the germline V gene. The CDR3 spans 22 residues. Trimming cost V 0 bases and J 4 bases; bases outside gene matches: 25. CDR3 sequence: CACDTVKSIMLGDSHKIDKLIF. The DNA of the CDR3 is TGTGCCTGTGACACCGTGAAGTCCATCATGCTGGGGGATAGCCATAAGATCGATAAACTCATCTTT.

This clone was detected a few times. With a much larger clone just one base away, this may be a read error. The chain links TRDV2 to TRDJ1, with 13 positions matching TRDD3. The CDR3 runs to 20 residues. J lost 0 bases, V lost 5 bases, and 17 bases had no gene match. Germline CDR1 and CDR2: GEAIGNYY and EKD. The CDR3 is CACGPVLGDTPSLYTDKLIF. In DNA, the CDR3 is TGTGCCTGTGGTCCCGTACTGGGGGATACGCCCTCCCTGTACACCGATAAACTCATCTTT.

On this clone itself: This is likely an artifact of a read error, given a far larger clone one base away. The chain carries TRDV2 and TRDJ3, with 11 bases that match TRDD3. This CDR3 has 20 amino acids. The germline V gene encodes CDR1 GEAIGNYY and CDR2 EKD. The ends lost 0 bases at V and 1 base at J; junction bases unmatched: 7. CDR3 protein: CACDTAGGYPSSWDTRQMFF. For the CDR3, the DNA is TGTGCCTGTGACACCGCTGGGGGATACCCATCATCCTGGGACACCCGACAGATGTTTTTC.

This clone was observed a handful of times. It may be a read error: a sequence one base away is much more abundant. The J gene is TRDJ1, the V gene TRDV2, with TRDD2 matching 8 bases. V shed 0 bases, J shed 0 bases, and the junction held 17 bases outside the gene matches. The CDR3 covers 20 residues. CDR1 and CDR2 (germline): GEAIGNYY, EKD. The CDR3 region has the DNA TGTGCCTGTGACACCCTTCCTACAACCACGCTGGGGACAAACACCGATAAACTCATCTTT. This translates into CACDTLPTTTLGTNTDKLIF.

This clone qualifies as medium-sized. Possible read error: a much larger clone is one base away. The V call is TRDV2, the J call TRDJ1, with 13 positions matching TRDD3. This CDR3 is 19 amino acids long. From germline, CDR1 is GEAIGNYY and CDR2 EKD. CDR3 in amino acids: CARDTVASTGGYAADKLIF. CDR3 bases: TGTGCCCGTGACACCGTGGCAAGTACTGGGGGATACGCCGCCGATAAACTCATCTTT.

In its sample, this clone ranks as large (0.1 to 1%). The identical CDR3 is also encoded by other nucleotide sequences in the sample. The DNA for the CDR3 is TGTGCCTGTGACACCCTTTCCTCCCTTCCCCTGGGGGCCCACACCGATAAACTCATCTTT. Translation gives CACDTLSSLPLGAHTDKLIF. The chain is built from TRDV2 and TRDJ1; a weak D match, TRDD3 (7 bases). The length of the CDR3 is 20 residues. Germline V CDR1 and CDR2: GEAIGNYY, EKD. V shed 0 bases and J shed 0 bases, with 25 bases lying between them.

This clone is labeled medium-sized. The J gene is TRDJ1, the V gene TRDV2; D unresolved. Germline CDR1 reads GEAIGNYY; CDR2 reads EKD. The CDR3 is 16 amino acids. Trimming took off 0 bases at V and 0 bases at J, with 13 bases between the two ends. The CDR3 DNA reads TGTGCCTGTGACACCGTCTCTGCGAAGGACACCGATAAACTCATCTTT. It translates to CACDTVSAKDTDKLIF.

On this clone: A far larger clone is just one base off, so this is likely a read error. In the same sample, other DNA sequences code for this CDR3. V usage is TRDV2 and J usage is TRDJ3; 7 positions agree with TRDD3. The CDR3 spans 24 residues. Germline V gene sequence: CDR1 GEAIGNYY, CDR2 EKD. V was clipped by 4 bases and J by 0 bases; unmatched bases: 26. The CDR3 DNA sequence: TGTGCCTGTGATCATGTGGGCCCCCCAACTGGAGGATACGCAGACTCCTGGGACACCCGACAGATGTTTTTC. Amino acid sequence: CACDHVGPPTGGYADSWDTRQMFF.

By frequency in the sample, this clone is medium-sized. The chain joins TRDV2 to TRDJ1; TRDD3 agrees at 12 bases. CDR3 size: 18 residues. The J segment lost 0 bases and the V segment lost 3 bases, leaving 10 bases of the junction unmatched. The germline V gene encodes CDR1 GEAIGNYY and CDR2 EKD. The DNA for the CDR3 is TGTGCCTGTGACCCCCTGCTGGGGGATACGGTGTACACCGATAAACTCATCTTT. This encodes CACDPLLGDTVYTDKLIF.

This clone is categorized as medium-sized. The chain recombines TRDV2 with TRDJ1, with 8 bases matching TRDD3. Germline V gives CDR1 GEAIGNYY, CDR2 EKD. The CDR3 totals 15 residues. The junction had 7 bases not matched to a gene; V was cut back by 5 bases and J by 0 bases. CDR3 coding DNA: TGTGCCTGTGTCCCGCTGGGGGAATACACCGATAAACTCATCTTT. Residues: CACVPLGEYTDKLIF.

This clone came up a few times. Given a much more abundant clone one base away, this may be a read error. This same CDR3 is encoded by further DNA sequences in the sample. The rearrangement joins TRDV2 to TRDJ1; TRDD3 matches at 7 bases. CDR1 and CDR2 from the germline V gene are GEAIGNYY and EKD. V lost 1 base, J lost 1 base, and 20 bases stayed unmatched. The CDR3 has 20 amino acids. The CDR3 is CACDTMLGERSMLITDKLIF. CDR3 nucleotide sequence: TGTGCCTGTGACACAATGTTGGGGGAGCGATCGATGCTAATCACCGATAAACTCATCTTT.

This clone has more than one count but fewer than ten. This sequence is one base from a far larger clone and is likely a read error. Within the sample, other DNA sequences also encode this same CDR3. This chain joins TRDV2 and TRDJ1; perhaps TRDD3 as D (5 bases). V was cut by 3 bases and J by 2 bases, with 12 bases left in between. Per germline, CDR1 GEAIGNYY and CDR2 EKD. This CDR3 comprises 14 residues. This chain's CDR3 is CACDRLGGTDKLIF. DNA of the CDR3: TGTGCCTGTGACCGACTAGGGGGGACCGATAAACTCATCTTT.